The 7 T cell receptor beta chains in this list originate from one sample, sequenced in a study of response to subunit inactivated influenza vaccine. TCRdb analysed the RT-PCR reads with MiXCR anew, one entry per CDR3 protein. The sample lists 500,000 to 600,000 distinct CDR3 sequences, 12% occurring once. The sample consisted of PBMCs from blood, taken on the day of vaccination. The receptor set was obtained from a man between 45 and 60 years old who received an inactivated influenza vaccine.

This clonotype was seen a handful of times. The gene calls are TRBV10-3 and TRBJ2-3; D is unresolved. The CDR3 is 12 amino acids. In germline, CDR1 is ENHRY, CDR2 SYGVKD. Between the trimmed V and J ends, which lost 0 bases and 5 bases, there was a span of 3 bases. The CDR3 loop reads CAISESVDTQYF. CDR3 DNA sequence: TGTGCCATCAGTGAGTCTGTAGATACGCAGTATTTT.

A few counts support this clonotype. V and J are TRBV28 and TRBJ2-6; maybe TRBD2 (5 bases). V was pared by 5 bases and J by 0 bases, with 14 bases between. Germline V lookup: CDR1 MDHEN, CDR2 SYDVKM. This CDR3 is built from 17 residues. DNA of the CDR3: TGTGCCAGCAGTCAATCGCCGGGAAACTCTGGGGCCAACGTCCTGACTTTC. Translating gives CASSQSPGNSGANVLTF.

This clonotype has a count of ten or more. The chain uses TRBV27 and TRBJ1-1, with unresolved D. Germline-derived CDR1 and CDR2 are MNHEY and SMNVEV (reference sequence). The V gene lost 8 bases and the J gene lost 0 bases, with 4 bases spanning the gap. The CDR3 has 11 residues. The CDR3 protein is CASGVNTEAFF. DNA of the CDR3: TGTGCCAGCGGGGTGAACACTGAAGCTTTCTTT.

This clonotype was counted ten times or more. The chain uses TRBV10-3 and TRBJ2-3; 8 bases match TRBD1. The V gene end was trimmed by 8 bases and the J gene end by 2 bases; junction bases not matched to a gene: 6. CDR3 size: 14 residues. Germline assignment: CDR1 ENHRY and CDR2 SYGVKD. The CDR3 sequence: CAIRRGPDTDTQYF. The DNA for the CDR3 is TGTGCCATCCGCAGGGGGCCCGACACAGATACGCAGTATTTT.

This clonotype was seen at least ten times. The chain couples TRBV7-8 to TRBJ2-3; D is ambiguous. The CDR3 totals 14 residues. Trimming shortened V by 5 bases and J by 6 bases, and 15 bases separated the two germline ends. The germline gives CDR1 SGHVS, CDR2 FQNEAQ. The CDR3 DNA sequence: TGTGCCAGCAGCCACCCATGGGCGGAGGATACGCAGTATTTT. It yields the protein CASSHPWAEDTQYF.

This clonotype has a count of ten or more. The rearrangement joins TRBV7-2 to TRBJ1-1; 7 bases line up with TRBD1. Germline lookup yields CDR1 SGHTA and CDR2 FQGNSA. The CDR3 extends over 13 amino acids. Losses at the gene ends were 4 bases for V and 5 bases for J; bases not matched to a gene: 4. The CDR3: CASSSGGWTEAFF. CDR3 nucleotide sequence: TGTGCCAGCAGCTCAGGGGGTTGGACTGAAGCTTTCTTT.

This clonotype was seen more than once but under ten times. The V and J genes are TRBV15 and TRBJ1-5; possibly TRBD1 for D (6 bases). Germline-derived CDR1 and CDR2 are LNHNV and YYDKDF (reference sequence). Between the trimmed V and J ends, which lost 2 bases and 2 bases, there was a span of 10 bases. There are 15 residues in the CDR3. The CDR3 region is CATSRPGEGNQPQHF. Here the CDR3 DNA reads TGTGCCACCAGCAGACCAGGGGAGGGCAATCAGCCCCAGCATTTT.